This entry lists 9 T cell receptor beta chains sequenced from one sample in a study of blood T cell repertoires in COVID-19. Clones were read by immunoSEQ multiplex PCR, and TCRdb kept only the in-frame ones, dropping some. The profile covers about 210,000 clones, with around 83% appearing a single time and 5.2% taken by the ten largest. The sample taken for sequencing was peripheral blood. The receptors were gathered from a woman between 65 and 79 years old with COVID-19, enrolled during active disease.

This chain connects TRBV12-3 or TRBV12-4 to TRBJ1-2; D may be TRBD1 (6 bases). CDR3 length equals 13 residues. The V end lost 4 bases, the J end lost 8 bases, and 14 bases lay between the germline ends. Here the CDR3 DNA reads TGTGCCAGCAGTTCATACAGGGTGGTGGGCTACACCTTC. Amino acids: CASSSYRVVGYTF.

V usage is TRBV6-1 and J usage is TRBJ1-5; 7 nucleotides align to TRBD1. Unmatched junction bases numbered 7, after V lost 1 base and J lost 4 bases. Looked up from germline, CDR1 is MNHNS and CDR2 is SASEGT. This CDR3 contains 16 residues. As DNA, the CDR3 is TGTGCCAGCAGTGAAGATCTAAGGGGGCTGAATCAGCCCCAGCATTTT. Protein: CASSEDLRGLNQPQHF.

V gene TRBV5-1 combines with J gene TRBJ1-1, with 7 nucleotides matching TRBD1. V was clipped by 3 bases and J by 5 bases; unmatched bases: 7. Germline assignment: CDR1 SGHRS and CDR2 YFSETQ. This CDR3 spans 14 amino acids. The CDR3 sequence: CASSSTGPGTEAFF. CDR3 sequence (DNA): TGCGCCAGCAGCTCGACAGGGCCAGGGACTGAAGCTTTCTTT.

V and J are TRBV14 and TRBJ1-1, with D perhaps TRBD1 (5 bases). V dropped 8 bases and J dropped 1 base, with 11 bases sitting between them. The germline V gene encodes CDR1 SGHDN and CDR2 FVKESK. CDR3 size: 13 residues. The CDR3 loop reads CASGALGNTEAFF. In DNA, the CDR3 is TGTGCCAGCGGGGCCCTCGGGAACACTGAAGCTTTCTTT.

This sequence joins TRBV3-1 (or the pseudogene TRBV3-2) and TRBJ1-1; 7 bases are shared with TRBD1. This CDR3 spans 13 amino acids. After removal of 2 bases from V and 6 bases from J, the junction contained 3 bases not matched to a gene. Per the germline V gene, CDR1 is LGHDT and CDR2 is YNNKEL (reference sequence). CDR3 region: CASSQQGGAEAFF. The CDR3 DNA is TGTGCCAGCAGCCAACAGGGGGGCGCTGAAGCTTTCTTT.

CDR3 nucleotides: TGTGCCAGCAGCCCTACCTCAACGGGTATTACGGGCTACACCTTC. Translated, it gives CASSPTSTGITGYTF. The gene calls are TRBV4-2 and TRBJ1-2; no clear D. Germline assignment: CDR1 LGHNA and CDR2 YNFKEQ. V dropped 4 bases and J dropped 8 bases, with 20 bases sitting between them. The CDR3 has 15 residues.

V and J are TRBV5-4 and TRBJ1-6; 8 bases match TRBD1. V dropped 0 bases and J dropped 10; count of bases not matched to a gene: 6. There are 15 residues in the CDR3. In germline, CDR1 is SGHNT, CDR2 YYREEE (reference sequence). CDR3 DNA sequence: TGTGCCAGCAGCTTGGATCCCAGGGGGCTGTCACCCCTCCACTTT. Translated, it gives CASSLDPRGLSPLHF.

This rearrangement joins TRBV28 to TRBJ1-4; possibly TRBD1 for D (6 bases). There are 15 residues in the CDR3. Germline V CDR1 and CDR2: MDHEN, SYDVKM. V was clipped by 7 bases and J by 8 bases, with 20 bases between them. DNA for the CDR3: TGTGCCAGCAACCCCCCGGGCCAGGGGCGGGAAAAACTGTTTTTT. Amino acid sequence: CASNPPGQGREKLFF. Drawing the rest from reference TRBV28 and TRBJ1-4, the complete variable domain is DVKVTQSSRYLVKRTGEKVFLECVQDMDHENMFWYRQDPGLGLRLIYFSYDVKMKEKGDIPEGYSVSREKKERFSLILESASTNQTSMYLCASNPPGQGREKLFFGSGTQLSVL.

The chain recombines TRBV19 with TRBJ1-1; D is ambiguous. V lost 4 bases to trimming and J lost 2 bases, with 8 bases between them. The CDR3 covers 13 residues. The germline gives CDR1 LNHDA, CDR2 SQIVND (reference sequence). The CDR3 sequence is CASSTQENTEAFF. Written as DNA, the CDR3 is TGTGCCAGTAGTACTCAGGAAAACACTGAAGCTTTCTTT.